This T cell receptor (beta chain) was captured in a study of human T cells and chemical hapten exposure. TCRdb reprocessed the RACE reads via MiXCR and lists one record per CDR3 protein. The data contain about 98,000 distinct CDR3 sequences, 10% to 13% of them singletons. For this clonotype: Its specificity is unknown.

Study-level points and caveats: The immune response of these alopecia patients might not match healthy individuals'. No alteration of TCRs above 1 in 1000 frequency was seen with DPC sensitization.

This CDR3 is 16 amino acids long. CDR1 is SGHTA and CDR2 is FQGNSA in the germline V gene. V lost 0 bases and J lost 5; bases outside the gene matches: 9. Time point described: pre-sensitization, week 0. Described treatment: therapeutic diphenylcyclopropenone sensitization with weekly scalp DPC. Unfractionated whole blood yielded total RNA. Material: whole blood, obtained in connection with sensitization to the hapten diphenylcyclopropenone (DPC). The TCR was taken from a woman aged 60-75 years with alopecia areata. Some clones in this sample may be carry-over from other donors' samples. The chain joins TRBV7-2 to TRBJ2-5; 7 nucleotides line up with TRBD2. The CDR3 reads CASSLAPLAVGETQYF. DNA of the CDR3: TGTGCCAGCAGCTTAGCACCGCTAGCGGTTGGCGAGACCCAGTACTTC.